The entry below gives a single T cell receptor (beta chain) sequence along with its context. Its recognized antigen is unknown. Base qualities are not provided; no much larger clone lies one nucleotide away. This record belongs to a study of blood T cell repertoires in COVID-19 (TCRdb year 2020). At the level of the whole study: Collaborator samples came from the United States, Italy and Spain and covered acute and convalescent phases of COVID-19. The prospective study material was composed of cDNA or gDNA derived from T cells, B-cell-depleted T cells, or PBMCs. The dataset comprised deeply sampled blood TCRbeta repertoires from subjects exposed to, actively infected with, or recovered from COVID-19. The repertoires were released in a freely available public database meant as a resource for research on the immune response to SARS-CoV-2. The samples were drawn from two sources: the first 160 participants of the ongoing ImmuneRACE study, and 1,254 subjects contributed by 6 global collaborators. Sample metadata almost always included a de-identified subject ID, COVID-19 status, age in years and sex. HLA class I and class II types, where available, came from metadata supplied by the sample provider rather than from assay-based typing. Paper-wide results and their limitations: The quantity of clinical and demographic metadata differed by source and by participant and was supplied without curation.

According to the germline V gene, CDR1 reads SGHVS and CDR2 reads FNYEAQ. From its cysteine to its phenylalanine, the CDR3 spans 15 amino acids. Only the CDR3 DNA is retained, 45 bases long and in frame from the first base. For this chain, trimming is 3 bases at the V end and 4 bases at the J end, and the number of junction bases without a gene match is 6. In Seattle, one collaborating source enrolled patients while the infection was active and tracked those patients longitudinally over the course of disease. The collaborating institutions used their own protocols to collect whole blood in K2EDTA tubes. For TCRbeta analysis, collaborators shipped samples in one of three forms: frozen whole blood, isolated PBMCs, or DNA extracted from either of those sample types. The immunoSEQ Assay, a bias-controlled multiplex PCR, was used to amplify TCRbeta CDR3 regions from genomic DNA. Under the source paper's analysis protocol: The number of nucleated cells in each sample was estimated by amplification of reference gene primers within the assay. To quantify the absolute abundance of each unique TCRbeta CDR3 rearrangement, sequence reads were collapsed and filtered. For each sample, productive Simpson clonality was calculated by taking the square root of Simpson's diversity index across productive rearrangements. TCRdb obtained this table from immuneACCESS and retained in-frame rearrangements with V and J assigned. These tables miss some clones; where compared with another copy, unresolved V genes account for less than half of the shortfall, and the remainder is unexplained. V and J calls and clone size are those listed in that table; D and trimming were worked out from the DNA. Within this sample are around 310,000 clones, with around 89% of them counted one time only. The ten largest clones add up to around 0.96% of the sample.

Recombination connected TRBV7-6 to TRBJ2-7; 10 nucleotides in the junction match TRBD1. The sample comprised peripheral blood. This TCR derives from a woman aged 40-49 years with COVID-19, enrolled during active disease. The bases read TGTGCCAGCAGCTTCGGGACAGGGGAATGGTACGAGCAGTACTTC. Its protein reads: CASSFGTGEWYEQYF.